What follows is one T cell receptor (beta chain) and its context. Its antigen is currently unknown. The method was immunoSEQ multiplex PCR; TCRdb's version includes in-frame clones alone and lacks a portion of them. The repertoire holds approximately 110,000 clones, with roughly 90% as singletons. This specimen belongs to a study of T cell responses to AZD1222 COVID-19 vaccine. Broader study findings: Just six AZD1222 recipients were seropositive at baseline. When two AZD1222 doses had been given, Spike-specific TCR breadth and depth rose. In the spike-specific TCR repertoire, nearly half reportedly target unmutated variant regions. Spike was spanned by vaccine-associated CD4 TCRs, which were dominant at 160-218 and 743-854.

Germline-derived CDR1 and CDR2 are GTSNPN and SVGIG (reference sequence). The CDR3 runs 15 residues. Trimming stripped 0 bases from V and 0 bases from J, with 10 bases between. Sample: peripheral blood, taken on day 0 of AZD1222 vaccination. The rearrangement joins TRBV30 to TRBJ2-3, with a tentative D call TRBD1 (6 bases). The sequence was collected from an adult in good health. The CDR3 loop is CAWSVGTTSTDTQYF. The CDR3 nucleotides read TGTGCCTGGAGTGTAGGGACAACTAGCACAGATACGCAGTATTTT.